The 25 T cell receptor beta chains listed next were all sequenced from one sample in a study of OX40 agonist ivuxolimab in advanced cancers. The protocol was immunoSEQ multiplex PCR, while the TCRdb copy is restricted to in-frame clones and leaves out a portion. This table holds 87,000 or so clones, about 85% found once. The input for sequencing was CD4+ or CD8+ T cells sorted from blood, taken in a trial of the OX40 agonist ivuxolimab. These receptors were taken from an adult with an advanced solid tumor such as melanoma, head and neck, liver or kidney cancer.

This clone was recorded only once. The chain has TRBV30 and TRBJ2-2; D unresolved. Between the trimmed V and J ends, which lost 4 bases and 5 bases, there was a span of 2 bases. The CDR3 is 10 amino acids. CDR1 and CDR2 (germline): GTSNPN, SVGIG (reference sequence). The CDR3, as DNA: TGTGCCTGGAAGACCGGGGAGCTGTTTTTT. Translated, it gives CAWKTGELFF.

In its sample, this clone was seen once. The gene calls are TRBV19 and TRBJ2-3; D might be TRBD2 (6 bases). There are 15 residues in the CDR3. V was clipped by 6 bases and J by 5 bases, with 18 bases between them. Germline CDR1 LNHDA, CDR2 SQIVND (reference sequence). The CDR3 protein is CASRGLGTLEDTQYF. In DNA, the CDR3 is TGTGCCAGTAGGGGACTGGGAACGCTGGAAGATACGCAGTATTTT.

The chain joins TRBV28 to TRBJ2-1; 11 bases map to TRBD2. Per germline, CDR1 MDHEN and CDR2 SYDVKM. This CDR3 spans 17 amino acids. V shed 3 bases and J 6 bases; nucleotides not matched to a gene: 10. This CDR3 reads CASSFIPLAGGFNEQFF. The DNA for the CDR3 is TGTGCCAGCAGTTTTATCCCGCTAGCGGGAGGTTTCAATGAGCAGTTCTTC.

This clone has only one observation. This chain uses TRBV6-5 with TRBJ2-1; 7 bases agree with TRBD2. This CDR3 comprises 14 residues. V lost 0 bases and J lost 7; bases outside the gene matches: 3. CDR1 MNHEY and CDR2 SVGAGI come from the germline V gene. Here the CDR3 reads CASSYSAGENEQFF. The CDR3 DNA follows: TGTGCCAGCAGTTACTCGGCGGGAGAGAATGAGCAGTTCTTC.

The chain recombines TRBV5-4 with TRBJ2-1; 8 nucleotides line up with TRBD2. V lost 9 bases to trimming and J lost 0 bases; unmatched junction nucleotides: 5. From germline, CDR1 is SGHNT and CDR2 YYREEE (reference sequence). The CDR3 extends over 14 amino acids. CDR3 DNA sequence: TGTGCCATCTCGGGGGGGGTCTCCTACAATGAGCAGTTCTTC. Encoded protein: CAISGGVSYNEQFF.

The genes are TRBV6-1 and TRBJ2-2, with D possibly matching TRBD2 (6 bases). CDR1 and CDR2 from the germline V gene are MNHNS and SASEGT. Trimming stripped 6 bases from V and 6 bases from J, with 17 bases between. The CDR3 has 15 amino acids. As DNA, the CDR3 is TGTGCCAGCAGCCACGGGACTCCCTGGCCCGGGGAGCTGTTTTTT. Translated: CASSHGTPWPGELFF.

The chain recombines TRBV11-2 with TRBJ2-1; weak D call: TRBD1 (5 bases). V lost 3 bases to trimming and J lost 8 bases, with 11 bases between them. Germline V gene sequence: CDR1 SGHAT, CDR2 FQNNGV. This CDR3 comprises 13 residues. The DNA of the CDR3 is TGTGCCAGCAGCTTCTCAAGGGGCGATGAGCAGTTCTTC. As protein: CASSFSRGDEQFF.

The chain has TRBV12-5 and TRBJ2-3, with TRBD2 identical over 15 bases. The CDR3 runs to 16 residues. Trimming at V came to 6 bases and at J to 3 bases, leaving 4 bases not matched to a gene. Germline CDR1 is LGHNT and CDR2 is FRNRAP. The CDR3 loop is CASGQGLAGGTDTQYF. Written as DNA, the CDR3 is TGTGCTAGTGGCCAGGGACTAGCGGGAGGAACAGATACGCAGTATTTT.

The DNA for the CDR3 is TGTGCCATCAGTGATCGGGGGGAGGACGCCTACGAGCAGTACTTC. Its translation is CAISDRGEDAYEQYF. The chain is built from TRBV10-3 and TRBJ2-7; 7 nucleotides align to TRBD2. Unmatched junction bases numbered 7, after V lost 3 bases and J lost 2 bases. The germline V gene has CDR1 ENHRY and CDR2 SYGVKD. The CDR3 extends over 15 amino acids.

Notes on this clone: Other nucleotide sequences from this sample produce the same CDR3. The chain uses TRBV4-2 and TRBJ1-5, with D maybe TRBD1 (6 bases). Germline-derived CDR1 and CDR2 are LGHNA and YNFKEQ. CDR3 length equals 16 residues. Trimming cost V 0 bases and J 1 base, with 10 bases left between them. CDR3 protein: CASSQDGGGSNQPQHF. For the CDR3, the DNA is TGTGCCAGCAGCCAAGATGGAGGGGGGAGCAATCAGCCCCAGCATTTT.

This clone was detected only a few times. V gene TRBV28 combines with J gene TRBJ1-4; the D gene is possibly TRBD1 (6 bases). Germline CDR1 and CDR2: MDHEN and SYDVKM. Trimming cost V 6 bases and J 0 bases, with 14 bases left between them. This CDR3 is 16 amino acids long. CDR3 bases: TGTGCCAGCAGCCACCCAGGGGTGGCAACTAATGAAAAACTGTTTTTT. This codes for CASSHPGVATNEKLFF.

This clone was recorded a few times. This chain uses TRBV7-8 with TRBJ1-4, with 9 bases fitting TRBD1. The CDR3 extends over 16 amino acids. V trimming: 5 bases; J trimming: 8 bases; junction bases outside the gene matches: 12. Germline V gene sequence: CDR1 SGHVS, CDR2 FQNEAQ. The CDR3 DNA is TGTGCCAGCAGCCCCGGTTACAGGGGGCTAGGAGAAAAACTGTTTTTT. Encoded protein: CASSPGYRGLGEKLFF.

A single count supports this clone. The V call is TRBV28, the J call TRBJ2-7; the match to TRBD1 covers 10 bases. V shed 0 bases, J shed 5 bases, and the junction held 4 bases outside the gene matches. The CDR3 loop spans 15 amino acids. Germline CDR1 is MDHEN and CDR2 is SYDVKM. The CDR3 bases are TGTGCCAGCAGTTTATGGGGGACAGGGGCCCACGAGCAGTACTTC. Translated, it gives CASSLWGTGAHEQYF.

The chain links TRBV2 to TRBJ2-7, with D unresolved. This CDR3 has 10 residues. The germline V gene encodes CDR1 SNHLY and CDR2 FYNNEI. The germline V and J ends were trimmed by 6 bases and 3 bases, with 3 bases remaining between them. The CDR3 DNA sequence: TGTGCCAGCAGCTTCTACGAGCAGTACTTC. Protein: CASSFYEQYF.

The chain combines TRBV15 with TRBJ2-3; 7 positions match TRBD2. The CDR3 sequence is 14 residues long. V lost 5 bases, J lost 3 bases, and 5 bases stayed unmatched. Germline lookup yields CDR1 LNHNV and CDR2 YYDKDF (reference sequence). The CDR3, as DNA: TGTGCCACCAGCGCCTTTAGCGGGACAGATACGCAGTATTTT. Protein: CATSAFSGTDTQYF.

This CDR3 reads CASSLGYRDYHSYEQYF. The DNA of the CDR3 is TGTGCCAGCAGTTTAGGGTACAGGGACTACCACTCCTACGAGCAGTACTTC. The chain couples TRBV28 to TRBJ2-7; possibly TRBD2 for D (7 bases). The CDR3 consists of 17 residues. Germline V gene sequence: CDR1 MDHEN, CDR2 SYDVKM. V was cut by 2 bases and J by 0 bases, with 17 bases left in between.

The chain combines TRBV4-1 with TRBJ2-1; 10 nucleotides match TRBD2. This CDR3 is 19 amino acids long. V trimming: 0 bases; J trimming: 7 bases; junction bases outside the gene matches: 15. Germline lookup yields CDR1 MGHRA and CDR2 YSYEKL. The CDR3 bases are TGCGCCAGCAGCCAAGAACCGCCTAGCGGGAGTCCTGAACGGAATGAGCAGTTCTTC. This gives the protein CASSQEPPSGSPERNEQFF.

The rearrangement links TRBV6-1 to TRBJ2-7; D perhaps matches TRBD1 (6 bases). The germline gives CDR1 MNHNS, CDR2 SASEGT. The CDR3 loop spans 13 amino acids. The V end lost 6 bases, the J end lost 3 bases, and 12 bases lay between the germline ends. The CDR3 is CASRATGIYEQYF. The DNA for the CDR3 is TGTGCCAGCAGAGCAACAGGGATCTACGAGCAGTACTTC.

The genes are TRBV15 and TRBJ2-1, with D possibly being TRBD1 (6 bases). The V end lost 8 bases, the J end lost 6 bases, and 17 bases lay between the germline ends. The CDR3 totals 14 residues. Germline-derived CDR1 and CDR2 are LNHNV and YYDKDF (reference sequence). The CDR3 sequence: CATGRQGKGNEQFF. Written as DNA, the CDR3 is TGTGCCACCGGTCGGCAGGGGAAGGGCAATGAGCAGTTCTTC.

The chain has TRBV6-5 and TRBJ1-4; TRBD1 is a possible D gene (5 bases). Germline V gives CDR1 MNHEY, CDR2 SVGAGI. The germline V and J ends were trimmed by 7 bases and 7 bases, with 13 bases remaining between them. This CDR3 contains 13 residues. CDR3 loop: CASTRGGGEKLFF. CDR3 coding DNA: TGTGCCAGCACTCGGGGGGGAGGTGAAAAACTGTTTTTT.

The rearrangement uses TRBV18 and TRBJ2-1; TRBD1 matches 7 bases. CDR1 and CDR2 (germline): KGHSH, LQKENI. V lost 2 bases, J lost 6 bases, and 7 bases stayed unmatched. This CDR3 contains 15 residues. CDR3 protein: CASSPGTASGNEQFF. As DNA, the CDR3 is TGTGCCAGCTCACCAGGGACAGCATCGGGCAATGAGCAGTTCTTC.

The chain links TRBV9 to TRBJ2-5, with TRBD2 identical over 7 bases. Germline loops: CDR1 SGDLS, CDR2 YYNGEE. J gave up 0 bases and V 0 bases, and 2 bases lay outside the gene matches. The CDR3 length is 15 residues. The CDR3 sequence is CASSVALADQETQYF. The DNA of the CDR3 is TGTGCCAGCAGCGTAGCTCTAGCGGACCAAGAGACCCAGTACTTC. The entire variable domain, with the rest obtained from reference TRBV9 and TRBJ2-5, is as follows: DSGVTQTPKHLITATGQRVTLRCSPRSGDLSVYWYQQSLDQGLQFLIQYYNGEERAKGNILERFSAQQFPDLHSELNLSSLELGDSALYFCASSVALADQETQYFGPGTRLLVL.

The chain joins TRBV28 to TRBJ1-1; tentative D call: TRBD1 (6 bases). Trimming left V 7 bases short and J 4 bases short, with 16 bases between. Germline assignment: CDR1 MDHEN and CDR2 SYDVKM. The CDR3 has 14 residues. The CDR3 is CASINPGQVTEAFF. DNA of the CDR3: TGTGCCAGCATAAATCCGGGACAAGTCACTGAAGCTTTCTTT. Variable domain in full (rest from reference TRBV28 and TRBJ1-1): DVKVTQSSRYLVKRTGEKVFLECVQDMDHENMFWYRQDPGLGLRLIYFSYDVKMKEKGDIPEGYSVSREKKERFSLILESASTNQTSMYLCASINPGQVTEAFFGQGTRLTVV.

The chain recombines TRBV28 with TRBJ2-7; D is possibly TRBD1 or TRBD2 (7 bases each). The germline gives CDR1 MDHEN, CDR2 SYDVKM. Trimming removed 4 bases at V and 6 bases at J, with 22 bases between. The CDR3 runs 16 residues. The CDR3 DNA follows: TGTGCCAGCAGTTATTTGTCAGGGGGTGGGGGGGGCGAGCAGTACTTC. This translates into CASSYLSGGGGGEQYF.

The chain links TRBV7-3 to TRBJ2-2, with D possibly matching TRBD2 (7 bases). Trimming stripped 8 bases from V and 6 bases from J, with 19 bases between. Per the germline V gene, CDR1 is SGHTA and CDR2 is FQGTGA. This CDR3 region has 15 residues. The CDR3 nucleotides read TGTGCCAGCTGCAAGTATGGGGGGGCGTCCGGGGAGCTGTTTTTT. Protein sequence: CASCKYGGASGELFF.